What follows describes a single T cell receptor (beta chain). In the study's own analysis: Quantification of nucleated cells was approximated via reference gene primer amplification. TCRdb keeps only in-frame clones here, not all; method: immunoSEQ multiplex PCR. V and J calls and clone size are as listed in that table; D and trimming were resolved from the DNA. The data contain about 210,000 clones, more than 70% of them singletons. Recruits, aged 18 to 89 years, lived in 20 to 30 US areas. The study assigned cohorts using participant-reported clinical history. This entry comes from a study of blood T cell repertoires in COVID-19. The CDR3 consists of 14 residues. V lost 3 bases and J lost 1; bases outside the gene matches: 1. CDR1 and CDR2 (germline): LGHDT, YNNKEL (reference sequence).

This chain links TRBV3-1 (or the pseudogene TRBV3-2) with TRBJ1-1, with TRBD1 matching over 8 bases. The source of this sequence is a man aged 35-49 years with acute COVID-19. Sample: PBMCs or T cells enriched from blood (not recorded which). CDR3 nucleotide sequence: TGTGCCAGCAGCCATGGGACAGGGAACACTGAAGCTTTCTTT. Translation gives CASSHGTGNTEAFF.